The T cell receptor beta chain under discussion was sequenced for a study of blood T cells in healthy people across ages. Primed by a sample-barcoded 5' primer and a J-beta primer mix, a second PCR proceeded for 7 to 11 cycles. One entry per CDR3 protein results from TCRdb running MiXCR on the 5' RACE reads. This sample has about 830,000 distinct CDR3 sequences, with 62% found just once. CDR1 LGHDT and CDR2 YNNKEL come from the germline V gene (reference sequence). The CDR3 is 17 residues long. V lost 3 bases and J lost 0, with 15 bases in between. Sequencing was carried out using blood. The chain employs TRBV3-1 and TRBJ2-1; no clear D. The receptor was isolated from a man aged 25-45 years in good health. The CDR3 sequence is CASSHGRRPSSYNEQFF. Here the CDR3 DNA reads TGTGCCAGCAGCCACGGCAGACGTCCGAGCTCCTACAATGAGCAGTTCTTC.